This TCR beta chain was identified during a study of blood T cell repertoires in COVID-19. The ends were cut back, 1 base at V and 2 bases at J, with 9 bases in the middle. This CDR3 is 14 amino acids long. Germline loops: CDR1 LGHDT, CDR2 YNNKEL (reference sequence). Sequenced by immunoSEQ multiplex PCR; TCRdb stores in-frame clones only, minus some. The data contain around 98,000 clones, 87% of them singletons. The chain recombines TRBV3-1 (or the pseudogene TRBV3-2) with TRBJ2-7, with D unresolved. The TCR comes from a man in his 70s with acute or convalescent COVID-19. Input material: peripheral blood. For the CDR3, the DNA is TGTGCCAGCAGCCAAGGCCCCACAACCTACGAGCAGTACTTC. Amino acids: CASSQGPTTYEQYF.